This T cell receptor beta chain was identified in a study of shared clonotypes between healthy human individuals. Study results and limitations: Clonotype sharing among donors likely depends on sequencing depth. Though the depth was large, rarefaction showed that sorted-subset sequencing was incomplete. What naive subsets generally showed was a larger estimated richness than memory subsets showed.

On sorted subsets, replicate PCRs used roughly 220 ng DNA, or about 30,000 T cell genomes. Using immunoSEQ multiplex PCR, the repertoire was profiled, and TCRdb retains in-frame clones only, with some absent. The sample carries 1.4 million to 1.5 million clones, roughly 95% recorded once. A remark on this clone: The antigen remains undetermined.

This TCR came from a man aged 25 to 45 in good health. The sequencing sample was made of naive CD4+ T cells sorted from blood. Subset here: CD45RA+ positively selected.

CDR3 nucleotides: TGTGCCAGCAGTTTCCGGTATCCGGTGACCTACGAGCAGTACTTC. Translated: CASSFRYPVTYEQYF. The chain is built from TRBV28 and TRBJ2-7; the D is unclear. V shed 3 bases and J shed 2 bases, with 14 bases lying between them. The CDR3 totals 15 residues. Germline loops: CDR1 MDHEN, CDR2 SYDVKM.